These T cell receptor beta chains were read from a single sample in a study of shared clonotypes between healthy human individuals. Method: immunoSEQ multiplex PCR; TCRdb's copy keeps in-frame clones and lacks some. The sample consists of roughly 480,000 clones, roughly 85% of them appearing once. The sample was PBMCs. Receptors originate from a middle-aged woman in good health. Some clones in this sample may be carry-over from other donors' samples. Both conserved end residues are part of each CDR3. Fields, in order: V gene, D gene, J gene, clone size, CDR3 DNA, CDR3 protein. D genes are given only for firm matches. Clone size is stated in some rows and not others, as once, few, many or a class when expanded.

TRBV7-9	.	TRBJ1-1	.	TGTGCCAGCAGCTTAGGTTATGGGGGCACTGAAGCTTTCTTT	CASSLGYGGTEAFF
TRBV7-2	TRBD1	TRBJ1-5	.	TGTGCCAGCAGCTCCACAGGGGCTAGCAATCAGCCCCAGCATTTT	CASSSTGASNQPQHF
TRBV28	.	TRBJ2-7	.	TGTGCCAGCAGCAGAGGGATCCTCCACGAGCAGTACTTC	CASSRGILHEQYF
TRBV29-1	TRBD1	TRBJ2-6	.	TGCAGCGTTAGAGGGACAGGGACCGGGGCCAACGTCCTGACTTTC	CSVRGTGTGANVLTF
TRBV7-9	.	TRBJ2-7	.	TGTGCCAGCAGCTTCCGGGGGAGCGGCAACGAGCAGTACTTC	CASSFRGSGNEQYF
TRBV19	TRBD1	TRBJ2-7	few	TGTGCCAGTAGTATCCGACAGGGGCAATCCTACGAGCAGTACTTC	CASSIRQGQSYEQYF
TRBV6-5	.	TRBJ1-4	.	TGTGCCAGCAGGACGGGAGGTCTGGGAAAACTGTTTTTT	CASRTGGLGKLFF
TRBV29-1	.	TRBJ2-1	.	TGCAGCGTTGGATTAAGACTACAGAACAATGAGCAGTTCTTC	CSVGLRLQNNEQFF
TRBV28	.	TRBJ2-5	.	TGTGCCAGCAGTTTCCTAGCGAGCCAAGAGACCCAGTACTTC	CASSFLASQETQYF
TRBV30	TRBD1	TRBJ1-1	.	TGTGCCTGGAGTGCCCTGGACAGGGCGAACACTGAAGCTTTCTTT	CAWSALDRANTEAFF
TRBV28	.	TRBJ1-5	.	TGTGCCAGCAGTTTAGACCCCAATCAGCCCCAGCATTTT	CASSLDPNQPQHF
TRBV15	.	TRBJ2-1	once	TGTGCCACCAGTCGGGGACGGGATTCGGGCAATGAGCAGTTCTTC	CATSRGRDSGNEQFF
TRBV19	.	TRBJ1-5	.	TGTGCCAGTAGTATAGGCGGGGTTCAGCCCCAGCATTTT	CASSIGGVQPQHF
TRBV28	TRBD1	TRBJ2-3	.	TGTGCCAGCAGACGACAGGGGACAGATACGCAGTATTTT	CASRRQGTDTQYF
TRBV5-1	.	TRBJ2-7	.	TGCGCCAGCAGACTGGGGGGACAGTTAGAGCTCTTGTACTTC	CASRLGGQLELLYF
TRBV30	TRBD2	TRBJ2-1	.	TGTGCCTGGAGCGGGACTAGCGGGAGTTTGAATGAGCAGTTCTTC	CAWSGTSGSLNEQFF
TRBV5-1	.	TRBJ2-1	.	TGCGCCAGCAGCTTGGAGGCAGTCGATGAGCAGTTCTTC	CASSLEAVDEQFF
TRBV6-1	.	TRBJ2-5	.	TGTGCCAGCACAAGGGGATTAGGGGAGACCCAGTACTTC	CASTRGLGETQYF
TRBV27	.	TRBJ2-7	.	TGTGCCAGCATGCGGTACTTCAGCTCCTACGAGCAGTACTTC	CASMRYFSSYEQYF
TRBV19	TRBD1	TRBJ1-2	.	TGTGCCAGTAAAAGCGTGGGACAGGGGACCTCGGGGAATGGCTACACCTTC	CASKSVGQGTSGNGYTF
TRBV5-1	TRBD1	TRBJ1-3	.	TGCGCCAGCAGCATTACAGGGGTCTTTGGAAACACCATATATTTT	CASSITGVFGNTIYF
TRBV10-3	.	TRBJ2-1	once	TGTGCCATCAGTGACGGGCCCAGAAACGACAATGAGCAGTTCTTC	CAISDGPRNDNEQFF
TRBV7-2	TRBD2	TRBJ2-7	.	TGTGCCAGCAGCCAAGAGTGGGCGGGAGGGCCTTTCGTACACGAGCAGTACTTC	CASSQEWAGGPFVHEQYF